The 32 T cell receptor beta chains below all came from one sample that was sequenced in a study of blood T cell repertoires in COVID-19. TCRdb's table, derived via immunoSEQ multiplex PCR, lists solely in-frame clones and lacks some. The sample lists under 300,000 clones, 80% to 90% occurring once. Sample: peripheral blood. These TCRs come from a man in his sixties with acute or convalescent COVID-19.

This sequence joins TRBV27 and TRBJ2-7, with D possibly matching TRBD2 (6 bases). The CDR3 spans 14 residues. Trimming pared 6 bases from V and 7 bases from J, leaving 19 bases between. Germline loops: CDR1 MNHEY, CDR2 SMNVEV (reference sequence). The CDR3 is CASRGPWTGREQYF. The DNA of the CDR3 is TGTGCCAGCAGGGGGCCGTGGACGGGGAGGGAGCAGTACTTC.

J is TRBJ2-6 and V is TRBV29-1, with 12 nucleotides matching TRBD1. The germline V gene has CDR1 SQVTM and CDR2 ANQGSEA. CDR3 length equals 17 residues. The CDR3: CRAGGTGGFSGANVLTF. The CDR3 region has the DNA TGCCGCGCCGGGGGGACAGGGGGCTTCTCTGGGGCCAACGTCCTGACTTTC.

The V gene is TRBV20-1, the J gene TRBJ1-5; possibly TRBD1 for D (5 bases). The CDR3 runs to 15 residues. With 3 bases removed from V and 5 bases from J, the gap between germline ends came to 17 bases. Germline V gene data show CDR1 as DFQATT and CDR2 as SNEGSKA (reference sequence). The CDR3 nucleotides are TGCAGTGCTAGTGAAATCGTGGGGCTGTATCAGCCCCAGCATTTT. Its protein is CSASEIVGLYQPQHF.

The chain is built from TRBV5-4 and TRBJ2-1, with TRBD2 identical over 10 bases. CDR3 length: 13 residues. In germline, CDR1 is SGHNT, CDR2 YYREEE (reference sequence). V shed 3 bases, J shed 14 bases, and the junction held 8 bases outside the gene matches. The CDR3 reads CASSSPGLAWEFF. The CDR3 DNA is TGTGCCAGCAGCTCTCCGGGACTAGCGTGGGAGTTCTTC.

The chain links TRBV28 to TRBJ1-4; D unresolved. The germline V gene has CDR1 MDHEN and CDR2 SYDVKM. CDR3 length: 14 amino acids. V was shortened by 1 base and J by 8 bases, with 11 bases between the two germline ends. CDR3 amino acids: CASSLSRGGEKLFF. In DNA form, the CDR3 reads TGTGCCAGCAGTTTATCTCGGGGAGGAGAAAAACTGTTTTTT.

A note on this clone: The sample contains more than one DNA sequence encoding this CDR3. The chain employs TRBV5-1 and TRBJ2-3; TRBD2 might be the D (5 bases). Looked up from germline, CDR1 is SGHRS and CDR2 is YFSETQ. The V end lost 0 bases, the J end lost 0 bases, and 11 bases lay between the germline ends. The CDR3 consists of 16 residues. CDR3 residues: CASSLAGGPSTDTQYF. The CDR3 coding sequence is TGCGCCAGCAGCTTGGCCGGCGGGCCCAGCACAGATACGCAGTATTTT.

The genes are TRBV11-2 and TRBJ2-7; D uncertain. The V gene lost 2 bases and the J gene lost 1 base, with 6 bases spanning the gap. The CDR3 runs 13 residues. In germline, CDR1 is SGHAT, CDR2 FQNNGV. CDR3 coding DNA: TGTGCCAGCAGCTTATTGCGGTCCTACGAGCAGTACTTC. Amino acid sequence: CASSLLRSYEQYF.

V gene TRBV27 combines with J gene TRBJ2-1; D is perhaps TRBD2 (5 bases). V was clipped by 8 bases and J by 2 bases, with 10 bases between them. The CDR3 covers 13 residues. CDR1 MNHEY and CDR2 SMNVEV come from the germline V gene (reference sequence). DNA for the CDR3: TGTGCCAGCGCCACTAGGGCCTACAATGAGCAGTTCTTC. It specifies CASATRAYNEQFF.

This sequence joins TRBV4-1 and TRBJ2-1; D unresolved. The ends were cut back, 6 bases at V and 5 bases at J, with 8 bases in the middle. The germline CDR1 and CDR2 sequences are MGHRA and YSYEKL. This CDR3 comprises 12 residues. DNA for the CDR3: TGCGCCAGCAGTCCTTACAACAATGAGCAGTTCTTC. Its protein product is CASSPYNNEQFF.

The J gene is TRBJ1-5, the V gene TRBV12-3 or TRBV12-4; tentative D call: TRBD1 (5 bases). Trimming left V 6 bases short and J 7 bases short, with 13 bases between. The CDR3 is made up of 13 amino acids. The CDR3 DNA follows: TGTGCCAGCAGGAAAAGGGGTCAACAGCCCCAGCATTTT. The encoded protein is CASRKRGQQPQHF.

V gene TRBV9 combines with J gene TRBJ2-7, with 7 bases identical to TRBD1. The ends lost 3 bases at V and 6 bases at J; junction bases unmatched: 12. Looked up from germline, CDR1 is SGDLS and CDR2 is YYNGEE. This CDR3 region has 15 residues. The CDR3 bases are TGTGCCAGCAGCGGGACCGGGACAGCTTCTGGCGAGCAGTACTTC. Its translation is CASSGTGTASGEQYF.

This clone showed up just a few times. The chain recombines TRBV5-1 with TRBJ2-5; D is possibly TRBD2 (6 bases). Trimming removed 2 bases at V and 8 bases at J, with 13 bases between. Germline CDR1 is SGHRS and CDR2 is YFSETQ. The CDR3 is made up of 13 amino acids. The CDR3 DNA sequence: TGCGCCAGCAGCTTCCGGGAGAGGTTAACCCAGTACTTC. Translation: CASSFRERLTQYF.

The J gene is TRBJ1-5, the V gene TRBV5-5; 8 nucleotides align to TRBD1. Looked up from germline, CDR1 is SGHKS and CDR2 is YYEKEE (reference sequence). V lost 4 bases and J lost 6; bases outside the gene matches: 6. The CDR3 contains 14 residues. CDR3 DNA sequence: TGTGCCAGCAGCACTATAGGACAGGGTCAGCCCCAGCATTTT. Protein: CASSTIGQGQPQHF.

The chain carries TRBV24-1 and TRBJ1-1; 10 bases line up with TRBD1. The CDR3 totals 15 residues. Per germline, CDR1 KGHDR and CDR2 SFDVKD. V gave up 6 bases and J gave up 5 bases; unmatched junction bases: 8. This CDR3 reads CATSWGQGIRTEAFF. In DNA, the CDR3 is TGTGCCACCAGTTGGGGACAGGGGATCCGGACTGAAGCTTTCTTT.

Only one count was recorded for this clone. CDR3: CASSYDRDRDYGYTF. In DNA, the CDR3 is TGTGCCAGCAGTTACGATCGGGACAGGGACTATGGCTACACCTTC. The chain has TRBV6-2 or TRBV6-3 and TRBJ1-2, with 9 nucleotides matching TRBD1. After removal of 2 bases from V and 3 bases from J, the junction contained 4 bases not matched to a gene. Germline CDR1 is MNHEY and CDR2 is SVGEGT. This CDR3 is 15 amino acids long.

V gene TRBV4-1 combines with J gene TRBJ2-3; 7 nucleotides match TRBD2. The germline V gene encodes CDR1 MGHRA and CDR2 YSYEKL. After removal of 0 bases from V and 5 bases from J, the junction contained 2 bases not matched to a gene. The CDR3 sequence is 14 residues long. Here the CDR3 DNA reads TGCGCCAGCAGCCAAGAATCTAGCGGAGATACGCAGTATTTT. Encoded protein: CASSQESSGDTQYF.

This chain joins TRBV5-4 and TRBJ2-7, with TRBD1 identical over 8 bases. J gave up 5 bases and V 3 bases, and 7 bases lay outside the gene matches. CDR3 size: 14 residues. Germline-derived CDR1 and CDR2 are SGHNT and YYREEE (reference sequence). The CDR3 protein is CASSSGQGTHEQYF. In DNA, the CDR3 is TGTGCCAGCAGCTCCGGACAGGGTACCCACGAGCAGTACTTC.

The chain combines TRBV11-1 with TRBJ1-1, with 7 nucleotides matching TRBD1. Germline values: CDR1 SGHAT, CDR2 FQDESV (reference sequence). CDR3 length equals 15 residues. The trim removed 8 bases at V and 3 bases at J, leaving 12 bases unmatched. The CDR3 spells CASATGARVYTEAFF. Here the CDR3 DNA reads TGTGCCAGCGCAACAGGGGCGAGGGTTTACACTGAAGCTTTCTTT.

The chain is built from TRBV29-1 and TRBJ2-7; TRBD1 is a possible D gene (5 bases). The CDR3 spans 13 residues. Germline V gives CDR1 SQVTM, CDR2 ANQGSEA. V was clipped by 0 bases and J by 1 base, with 7 bases between them. In nucleotides, the CDR3 is TGCAGCGTTGAAGAAGGGGCTTCCTACGAGCAGTACTTC. As protein: CSVEEGASYEQYF.

The chain uses TRBV4-3 and TRBJ1-2; 9 bases agree with TRBD1. The CDR3 length is 16 residues. The J segment lost 5 bases and the V segment lost 0 bases, leaving 7 bases of the junction unmatched. The germline gives CDR1 LGHNA, CDR2 YSLEER. The CDR3 nucleotides are TGCGCCAGCAGCCAAGAAGGAGGGACAGGGAATTATGGCTACACCTTC. Amino acid sequence: CASSQEGGTGNYGYTF.

The V call is TRBV7-9, the J call TRBJ1-1; D gene uncertain. This CDR3 has 14 amino acids. Germline CDR1 and CDR2: SEHNR and FQNEAQ (reference sequence). The V gene lost 5 bases and the J gene lost 1 base, with 11 bases spanning the gap. For the CDR3, the DNA is TGTGCCAGCAGCGCGATAAGTGGGAACACTGAAGCTTTCTTT. Translated, it gives CASSAISGNTEAFF.

The genes are TRBV25-1 and TRBJ1-4, with D hard to call. The V gene lost 2 bases and the J gene lost 11 bases, with 12 bases spanning the gap. The CDR3 has 13 amino acids. Germline CDR1 is MGHDK and CDR2 is SYGVNS. DNA of the CDR3: TGTGCCAGCAGTGAAAATCGGGGTGGGAAACTGTTTTTT. This translates into CASSENRGGKLFF.

J is TRBJ1-5 and V is TRBV7-2; tentatively, D is TRBD1 (5 bases). V dropped 0 bases and J dropped 5 bases, with 8 bases sitting between them. The CDR3 spans 14 residues. Looked up from germline, CDR1 is SGHTA and CDR2 is FQGNSA. For the CDR3, the DNA is TGTGCCAGCAGCTTAGCAGGGGAATATCAGCCCCAGCATTTT. Translating gives CASSLAGEYQPQHF.

CDR3 DNA: TGTGCCAGCAGCGTAGGCACGGGGAGGGGCTACGAGCAGTACTTC. This translates into CASSVGTGRGYEQYF. The genes are TRBV9 and TRBJ2-7; 7 positions match TRBD2. The germline CDR1 and CDR2 sequences are SGDLS and YYNGEE. The CDR3 is 15 amino acids. Losses at the gene ends were 0 bases for V and 3 bases for J; bases not matched to a gene: 6.

The genes are TRBV28 and TRBJ1-5, with a tentative D call TRBD1 (5 bases). Germline values: CDR1 MDHEN, CDR2 SYDVKM. CDR3 length: 14 residues. V lost 6 bases and J 5 bases, leaving 14 bases between the germline ends. For the CDR3, the DNA is TGTGCCAGCAGAACGTTGGACAACTATCAGCCCCAGCATTTT. It is translated as CASRTLDNYQPQHF.

This clone came up once. V is TRBV5-1 and J is TRBJ2-5; 7 bases line up with TRBD2. The CDR3 loop spans 14 amino acids. The germline CDR1 and CDR2 sequences are SGHRS and YFSETQ. V was clipped by 4 bases and J by 2 bases; unmatched bases: 5. In DNA, the CDR3 is TGCGCCAGCAGCCGCGGGAGCGAGCAAGAGACCCAGTACTTC. Its translation: CASSRGSEQETQYF.

Worth noting for this clone: The sample holds other DNA sequences that translate to the same CDR3. The rearrangement uses TRBV19 and TRBJ1-1, with D tentatively TRBD1 (5 bases). Trimming took 5 bases from V and 4 from J, leaving 11 bases between them. Germline V CDR1 and CDR2: LNHDA, SQIVND (reference sequence). The CDR3 covers 13 residues. The DNA of the CDR3 is TGTGCCAGTAGTGGGTCGGGGGGCACTGAAGCTTTCTTT. As protein: CASSGSGGTEAFF.

This clone was counted a few times. The chain joins TRBV7-9 to TRBJ2-6; 9 bases line up with TRBD1. The length of the CDR3 is 18 residues. Germline CDR1 is SEHNR and CDR2 is FQNEAQ (reference sequence). V was clipped by 0 bases and J by 0 bases; unmatched bases: 3. The CDR3 DNA reads TGTGCCAGCAGCTTAGCGGGGACAGGGATCTCTGGGGCCAACGTCCTGACTTTC. Translated, it gives CASSLAGTGISGANVLTF. The whole variable domain, remainder taken from reference TRBV7-9 and TRBJ2-6, is DTGVSQNPRHKITKRGQNVTFRCDPISEHNRLYWYRQTLGQGPEFLTYFQNEAQLEKSRLLSDRFSAERPKGSFSTLEIQRTEQGDSAMYLCASSLAGTGISGANVLTFGAGSRLTVL.

The rearrangement joins TRBV7-2 to TRBJ2-5; 11 bases are shared with TRBD2. Per germline, CDR1 SGHTA and CDR2 FQGNSA. The CDR3 spans 15 residues. Germline trimming cut 1 base from V and 5 bases from J; bases unmatched to any gene: 3. The CDR3 coding sequence is TGTGCCAGCAGCTTAGTAGCGGGAGGGGAGGAGACCCAGTACTTC. Residues: CASSLVAGGEETQYF. Based on the CDR3 plus reference TRBV7-2 and TRBJ2-5, the full variable domain is GAGVSQSPSNKVTEKGKDVELRCDPISGHTALYWYRQSLGQGLEFLIYFQGNSAPDKSGLPSDRFSAERTGGSVSTLTIQRTQQEDSAVYLCASSLVAGGEETQYFGPGTRLLVL.

The rearrangement joins TRBV24-1 to TRBJ2-3; 7 positions agree with TRBD2. Germline loops: CDR1 KGHDR, CDR2 SFDVKD. V lost 4 bases and J lost 11; bases outside the gene matches: 8. The CDR3 has 13 amino acids. CDR3 sequence: CATSDPGLHLQYF. The CDR3 DNA is TGTGCCACCAGTGACCCGGGACTACACTTGCAGTATTTT.

The V and J genes are TRBV6-1 and TRBJ1-2; D gene uncertain. This CDR3 contains 13 residues. The germline V and J ends were trimmed by 1 base and 4 bases, with 7 bases remaining between them. The germline CDR1 and CDR2 sequences are MNHNS and SASEGT. The CDR3 is CASSEGPLYGYTF. CDR3 sequence (DNA): TGTGCCAGCAGTGAAGGGCCCCTCTATGGCTACACCTTC.

The CDR3 is CASKAGPENHGYTF. The CDR3 DNA is TGCGCCAGCAAGGCGGGGCCAGAGAACCATGGCTACACCTTC. V gene TRBV5-1 combines with J gene TRBJ1-2; maybe TRBD1 (5 bases). CDR1 is SGHRS and CDR2 is YFSETQ in the germline V gene. The germline V and J ends were trimmed by 6 bases and 6 bases, with 18 bases remaining between them. The CDR3 loop spans 14 amino acids.